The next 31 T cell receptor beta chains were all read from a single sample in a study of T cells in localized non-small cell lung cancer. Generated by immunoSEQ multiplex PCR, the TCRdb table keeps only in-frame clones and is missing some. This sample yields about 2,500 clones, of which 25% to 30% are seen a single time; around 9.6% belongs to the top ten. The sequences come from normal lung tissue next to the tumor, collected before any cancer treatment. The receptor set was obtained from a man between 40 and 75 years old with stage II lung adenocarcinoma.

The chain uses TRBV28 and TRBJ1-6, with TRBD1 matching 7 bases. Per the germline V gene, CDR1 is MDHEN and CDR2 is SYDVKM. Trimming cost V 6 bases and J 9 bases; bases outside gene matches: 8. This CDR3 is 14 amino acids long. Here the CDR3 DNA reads TGTGCCAGCAGGTCGACAGGGACGATTTCACCCCTCCACTTT. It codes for CASRSTGTISPLHF.

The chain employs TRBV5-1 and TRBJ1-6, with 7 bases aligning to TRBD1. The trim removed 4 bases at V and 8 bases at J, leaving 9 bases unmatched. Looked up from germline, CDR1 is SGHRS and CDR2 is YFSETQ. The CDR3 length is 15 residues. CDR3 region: CASSPRQGGDSPLHF. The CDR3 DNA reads TGCGCCAGCAGCCCCAGACAGGGTGGGGATTCACCCCTCCACTTT.

The CDR3 DNA sequence: TGTGCCAGCATGTTGAACACTGAAGCTTTCTTT. Amino acids: CASMLNTEAFF. This sequence joins TRBV6-4 and TRBJ1-1, with D hard to call. Trimming removed 7 bases from V and 0 bases from J, with 3 bases in between. This CDR3 is 11 amino acids long. Per the germline V gene, CDR1 is MRHNA and CDR2 is SNTAGT.

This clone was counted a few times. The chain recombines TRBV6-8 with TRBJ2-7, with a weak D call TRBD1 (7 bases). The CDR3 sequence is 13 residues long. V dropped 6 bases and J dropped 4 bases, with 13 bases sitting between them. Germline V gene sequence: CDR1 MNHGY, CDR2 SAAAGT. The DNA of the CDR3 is TGTGCCAGCAGCCGCGGGACAGAATACGAGCAGTACGTC. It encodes CASSRGTEYEQYV.

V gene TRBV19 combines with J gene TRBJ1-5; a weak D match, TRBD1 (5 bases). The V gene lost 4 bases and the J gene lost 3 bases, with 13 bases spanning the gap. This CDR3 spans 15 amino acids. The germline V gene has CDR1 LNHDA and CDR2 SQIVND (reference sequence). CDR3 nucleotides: TGTGCCAGTAGTACCGGGACGTTATTCAATCAGCCCCAGCATTTT. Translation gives CASSTGTLFNQPQHF. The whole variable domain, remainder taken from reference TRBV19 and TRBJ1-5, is DGGITQSPKYLFRKEGQNVTLSCEQNLNHDAMYWYRQDPGQGLRLIYYSQIVNDFQKGDIAEGYSVSREKKESFPLTVTSAQKNPTAFYLCASSTGTLFNQPQHFGDGTRLSIL.

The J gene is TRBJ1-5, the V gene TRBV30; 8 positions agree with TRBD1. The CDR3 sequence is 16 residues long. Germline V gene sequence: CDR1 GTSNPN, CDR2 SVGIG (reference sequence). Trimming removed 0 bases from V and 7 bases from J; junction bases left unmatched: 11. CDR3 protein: CAWSVQSQGAFQPQHF. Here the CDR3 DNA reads TGTGCCTGGAGTGTACAAAGTCAGGGGGCCTTCCAGCCCCAGCATTTT. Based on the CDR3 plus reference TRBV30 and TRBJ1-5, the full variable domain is SQTIHQWPATLVQPVGSPLSLECTVEGTSNPNLYWYRQAAGRGLQLLFYSVGIGQISSEVPQNLSASRPQDRQFILSSKKLLLSDSGFYLCAWSVQSQGAFQPQHFGDGTRLSIL.

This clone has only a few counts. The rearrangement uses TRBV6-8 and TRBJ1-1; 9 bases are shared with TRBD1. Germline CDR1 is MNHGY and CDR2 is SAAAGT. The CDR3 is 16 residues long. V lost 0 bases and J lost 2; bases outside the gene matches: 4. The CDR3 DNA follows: TGTGCCAGCAGTTACTCTTGGACAGGGGATAACACTGAAGCTTTCTTT. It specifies CASSYSWTGDNTEAFF.

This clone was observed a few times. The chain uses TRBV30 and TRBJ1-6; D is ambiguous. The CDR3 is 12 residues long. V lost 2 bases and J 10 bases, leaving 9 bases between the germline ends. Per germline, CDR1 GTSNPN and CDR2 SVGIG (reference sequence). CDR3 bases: TGTGCCTGGAGTATCGATTTGTCACCCCTCCACTTT. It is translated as CAWSIDLSPLHF.

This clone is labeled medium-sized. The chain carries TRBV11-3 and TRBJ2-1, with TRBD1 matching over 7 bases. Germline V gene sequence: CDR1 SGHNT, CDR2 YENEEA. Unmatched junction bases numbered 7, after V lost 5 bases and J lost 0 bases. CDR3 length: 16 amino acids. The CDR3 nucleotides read TGTGCCAGCAGCCCGCAGGACAGGAGCTCCTACAATGAGCAGTTCTTC. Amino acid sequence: CASSPQDRSSYNEQFF.

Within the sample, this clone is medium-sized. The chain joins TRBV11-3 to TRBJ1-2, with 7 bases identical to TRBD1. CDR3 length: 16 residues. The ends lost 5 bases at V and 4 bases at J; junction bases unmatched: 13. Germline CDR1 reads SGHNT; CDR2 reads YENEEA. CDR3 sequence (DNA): TGTGCCAGCAGCCGCGATACAGGGGCTCTTGGCTATGGCTACACCTTC. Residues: CASSRDTGALGYGYTF.

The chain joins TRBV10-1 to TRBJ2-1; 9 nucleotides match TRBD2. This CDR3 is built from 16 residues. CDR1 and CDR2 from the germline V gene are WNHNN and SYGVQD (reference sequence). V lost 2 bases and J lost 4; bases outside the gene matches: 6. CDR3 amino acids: CASSEKVAGAYNEQFF. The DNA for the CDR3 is TGCGCCAGCAGTGAGAAGGTAGCGGGGGCTTACAATGAGCAGTTCTTC.

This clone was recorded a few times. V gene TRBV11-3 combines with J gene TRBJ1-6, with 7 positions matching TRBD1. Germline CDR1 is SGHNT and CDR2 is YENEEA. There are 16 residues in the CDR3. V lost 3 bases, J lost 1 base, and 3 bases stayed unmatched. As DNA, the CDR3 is TGTGCCAGCAGCTTCAGGGACAGTTCCTATAATTCACCCCTCCACTTT. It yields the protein CASSFRDSSYNSPLHF.

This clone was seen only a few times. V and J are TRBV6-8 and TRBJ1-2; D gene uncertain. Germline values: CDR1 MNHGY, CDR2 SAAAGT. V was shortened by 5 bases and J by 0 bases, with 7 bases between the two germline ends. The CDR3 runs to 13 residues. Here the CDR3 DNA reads TGTGCCAGCAGTAGACTATCTAACTATGGCTACACCTTC. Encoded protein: CASSRLSNYGYTF.

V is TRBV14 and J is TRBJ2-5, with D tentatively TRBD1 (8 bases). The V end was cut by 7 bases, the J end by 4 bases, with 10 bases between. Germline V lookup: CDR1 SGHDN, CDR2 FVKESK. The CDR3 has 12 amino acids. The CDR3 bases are TGTGCCAGCAACAGGGGGGGAGAGACCCAGTACTTC. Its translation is CASNRGGETQYF. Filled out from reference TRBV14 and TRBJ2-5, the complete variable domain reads EAGVTQFPSHSVIEKGQTVTLRCDPISGHDNLYWYRRVMGKEIKFLLHFVKESKQDESGMPNNRFLAERTGGTYSTLKVQPAELEDSGVYFCASNRGGETQYFGPGTRLLVL.

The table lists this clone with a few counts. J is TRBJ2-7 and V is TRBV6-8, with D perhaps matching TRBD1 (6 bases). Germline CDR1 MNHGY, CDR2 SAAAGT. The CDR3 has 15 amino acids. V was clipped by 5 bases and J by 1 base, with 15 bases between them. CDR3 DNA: TGTGCCAGCAGTCCACAGTCGACAGGATCCTACGAGCAGTACGTC. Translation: CASSPQSTGSYEQYV.

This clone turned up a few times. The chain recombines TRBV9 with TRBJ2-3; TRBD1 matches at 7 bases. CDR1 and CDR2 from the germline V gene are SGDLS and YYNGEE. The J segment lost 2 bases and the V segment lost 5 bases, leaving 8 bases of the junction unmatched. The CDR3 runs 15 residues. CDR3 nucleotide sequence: TGTGCCAGCAGTGGGCAGGGGGACCCCACAGATACGCAGTATTTT. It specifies CASSGQGDPTDTQYF.

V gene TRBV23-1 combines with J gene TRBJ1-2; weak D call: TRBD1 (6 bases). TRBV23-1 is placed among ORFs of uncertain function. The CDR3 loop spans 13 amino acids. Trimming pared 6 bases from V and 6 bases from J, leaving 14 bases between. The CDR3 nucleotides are TGCGCCAGCAGCGCCTCGCGGGACAATGGCTACACCTTC. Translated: CASSASRDNGYTF.

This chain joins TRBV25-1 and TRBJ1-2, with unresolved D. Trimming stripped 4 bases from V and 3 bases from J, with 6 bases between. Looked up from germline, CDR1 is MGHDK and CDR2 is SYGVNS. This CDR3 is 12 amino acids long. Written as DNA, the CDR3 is TGTGCCAGCAGTGTCAATCACTATGGCTACACCTTC. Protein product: CASSVNHYGYTF.

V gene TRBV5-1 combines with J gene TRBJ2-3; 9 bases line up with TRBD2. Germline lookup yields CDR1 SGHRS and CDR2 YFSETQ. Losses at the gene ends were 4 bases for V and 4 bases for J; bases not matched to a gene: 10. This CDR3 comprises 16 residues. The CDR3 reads CASSPQRGAAADTQYF. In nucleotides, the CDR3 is TGCGCCAGCAGCCCTCAGCGGGGGGCGGCGGCAGATACGCAGTATTTT. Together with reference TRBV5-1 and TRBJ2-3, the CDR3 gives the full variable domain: KAGVTQTPRYLIKTRGQQVTLSCSPISGHRSVSWYQQTPGQGLQFLFEYFSETQRNKGNFPGRFSGRQFSNSRSEMNVSTLELGDSALYLCASSPQRGAAADTQYFGPGTRLTVL.

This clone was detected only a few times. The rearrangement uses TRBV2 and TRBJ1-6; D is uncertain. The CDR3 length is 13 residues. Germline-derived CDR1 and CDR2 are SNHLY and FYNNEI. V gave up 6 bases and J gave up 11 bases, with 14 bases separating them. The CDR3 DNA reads TGTGCCAGCAGAGGTTCACGACGGGCACCCCTCCACTTT. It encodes CASRGSRRAPLHF.

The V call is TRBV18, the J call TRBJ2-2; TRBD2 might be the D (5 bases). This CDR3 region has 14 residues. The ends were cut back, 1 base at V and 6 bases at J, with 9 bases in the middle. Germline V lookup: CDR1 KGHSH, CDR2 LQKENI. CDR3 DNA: TGTGCCAGCTCACCACTTGAGGGCGCCGGGGAGCTGTTTTTT. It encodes CASSPLEGAGELFF.

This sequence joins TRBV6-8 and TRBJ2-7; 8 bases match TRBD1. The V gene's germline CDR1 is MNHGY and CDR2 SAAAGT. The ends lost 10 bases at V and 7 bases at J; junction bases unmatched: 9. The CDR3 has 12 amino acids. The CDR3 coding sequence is TGTGCCACGAGGCAGGGGGCTCGTGAGCAGTACGTC. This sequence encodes CATRQGAREQYV.

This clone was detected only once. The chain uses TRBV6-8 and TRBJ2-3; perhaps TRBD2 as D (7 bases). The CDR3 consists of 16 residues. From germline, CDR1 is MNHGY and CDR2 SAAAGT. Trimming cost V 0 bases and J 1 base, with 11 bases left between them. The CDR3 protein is CASSYSAGARTDTQYF. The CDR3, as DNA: TGTGCCAGCAGTTACTCTGCGGGGGCCCGCACAGATACGCAGTATTTT.

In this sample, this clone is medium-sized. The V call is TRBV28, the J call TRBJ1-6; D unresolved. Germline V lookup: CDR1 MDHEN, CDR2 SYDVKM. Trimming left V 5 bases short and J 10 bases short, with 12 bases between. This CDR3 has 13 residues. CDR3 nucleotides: TGTGCCAGCAGTGAGGGCCGCGGGTCACCCCTCCACTTT. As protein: CASSEGRGSPLHF.

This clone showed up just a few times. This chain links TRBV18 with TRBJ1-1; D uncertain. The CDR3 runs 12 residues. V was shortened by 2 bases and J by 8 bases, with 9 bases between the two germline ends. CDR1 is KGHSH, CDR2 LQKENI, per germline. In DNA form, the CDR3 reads TGTGCCAGCTCACCAGGGGAGGGCGAAGCTTTCTTT. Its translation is CASSPGEGEAFF.

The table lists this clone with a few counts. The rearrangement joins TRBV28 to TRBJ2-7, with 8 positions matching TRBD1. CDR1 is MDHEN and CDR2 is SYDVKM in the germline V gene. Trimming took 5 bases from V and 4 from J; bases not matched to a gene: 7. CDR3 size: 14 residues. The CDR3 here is CASSGRGLLYEQYV. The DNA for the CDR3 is TGTGCCAGCAGTGGCAGGGGGCTACTGTACGAGCAGTACGTC.

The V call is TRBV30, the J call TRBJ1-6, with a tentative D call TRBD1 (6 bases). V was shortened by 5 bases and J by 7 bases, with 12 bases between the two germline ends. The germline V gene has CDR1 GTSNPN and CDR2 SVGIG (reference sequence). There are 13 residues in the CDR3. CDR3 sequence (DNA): TGTGCCTGGGAGGGGGGGCTAAATTCACCCCTCCACTTT. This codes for CAWEGGLNSPLHF. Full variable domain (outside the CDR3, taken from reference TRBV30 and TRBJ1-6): SQTIHQWPATLVQPVGSPLSLECTVEGTSNPNLYWYRQAAGRGLQLLFYSVGIGQISSEVPQNLSASRPQDRQFILSSKKLLLSDSGFYLCAWEGGLNSPLHFGNGTRLTVT.

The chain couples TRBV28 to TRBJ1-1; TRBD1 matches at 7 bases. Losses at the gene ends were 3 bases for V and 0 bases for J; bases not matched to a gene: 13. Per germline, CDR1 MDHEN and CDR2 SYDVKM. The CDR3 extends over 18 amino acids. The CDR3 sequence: CASSLSFREGQLNTEAFF. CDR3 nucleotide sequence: TGTGCCAGCAGTTTGAGTTTTCGGGAGGGACAGTTGAACACTGAAGCTTTCTTT.

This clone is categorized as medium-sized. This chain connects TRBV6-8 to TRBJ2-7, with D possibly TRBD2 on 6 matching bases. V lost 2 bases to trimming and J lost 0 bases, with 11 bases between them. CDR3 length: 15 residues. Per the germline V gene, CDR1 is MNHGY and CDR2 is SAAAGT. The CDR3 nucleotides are TGTGCCAGCAGTTACGGCGGGGCAAGCTCCTACGAGCAGTACGTC. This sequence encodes CASSYGGASSYEQYV.

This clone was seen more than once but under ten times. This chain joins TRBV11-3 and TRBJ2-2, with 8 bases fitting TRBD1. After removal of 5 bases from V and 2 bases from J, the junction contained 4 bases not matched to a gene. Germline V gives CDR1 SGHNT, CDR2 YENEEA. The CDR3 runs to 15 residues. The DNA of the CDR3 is TGTGCCAGCAGCCACGGACAGGGTAACACCGGGGAGCTGTTTTTT. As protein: CASSHGQGNTGELFF.

The DNA of the CDR3 is TGTGCCAGCAGCTATAGGGGGCCCGGTGAAGCTTTCTTT. Amino acid sequence: CASSYRGPGEAFF. The gene calls are TRBV9 and TRBJ1-1; 7 bases map to TRBD1. CDR1 and CDR2 from the germline V gene are SGDLS and YYNGEE. V lost 4 bases and J lost 7; bases outside the gene matches: 7. The CDR3 is made up of 13 amino acids.